This T cell receptor beta chain was recovered during a study of T cell responses to AZD1222 COVID-19 vaccine. Study-level points and caveats: Two doses of AZD1222 preceded a rise in Spike-specific TCR breadth and depth. Clonal diversity was possibly underestimated, and white British individuals and females predominated among donors. Repertoire collection took place solely once the T cell response had peaked.

As to this clone: The antigen is unknown. The same CDR3 arises from other DNA sequences in this sample as well.

CDR1 and CDR2 (germline): MNHEY, SVGAGI. The CDR3 sequence is 12 residues long. V was pared by 6 bases and J by 2 bases, with 5 bases between. Profiled with immunoSEQ multiplex PCR; TCRdb holds only in-frame clones, not every one. Of 150,000 to 200,000 clones listed, more than 90% are singletons. Sequencing was performed on peripheral blood, taken on day 0 of AZD1222 vaccination. This chain joins TRBV6-5 and TRBJ1-5; tentatively, D is TRBD1 (5 bases). This clonotype originated in an adult in good health. This chain's CDR3 is CASRGGNQPQHF. CDR3 bases: TGTGCCAGCAGGGGGGGCAATCAGCCCCAGCATTTT.